One and the same sample provided the 17 T cell receptor beta chains below, sequenced in a study of T cells in Graves' hyperthyroidism and ophthalmopathy. It was RNA transcripts that yielded the amplified TCR beta CDR3 regions. Using the HTBI primer set, a first-round RT-PCR was run on the TCR CDR3. Using its own MiXCR run on the multiplex PCR reads, TCRdb lists one record per CDR3 protein. The sample lists hundreds of thousands of distinct CDR3 sequences; 15% to 17% were seen once. The sample consisted of blood. The receptor source for this set is a woman younger than 30 with Graves' hyperthyroidism that later progressed to Graves' ophthalmopathy.

The chain carries TRBV7-2 and TRBJ2-1, with D perhaps TRBD1 (5 bases). V shed 5 bases and J shed 5 bases, with 16 bases lying between them. The germline V gene encodes CDR1 SGHTA and CDR2 FQGNSA. The CDR3 extends over 15 amino acids. CDR3 sequence reads: CASSQEFGADNEQFF. The CDR3 DNA reads TGTGCCAGCAGCCAAGAGTTTGGGGCAGACAATGAGCAGTTCTTC.

About this clonotype itself: At one end, the junction sequence differs from germline, possibly due to a read error. The chain employs TRBV7-9 and TRBJ2-3; 9 nucleotides line up with TRBD2. This CDR3 spans 15 amino acids. Per the germline V gene, CDR1 is SEHNR and CDR2 is FQNEAQ (reference sequence). CDR3: CASSSSGSFTDTRYF. CDR3 in DNA: TGTGCCAGCAGCAGTAGCGGGAGTTTCACAGATACGCGGTATTTT.

This clonotype was seen ten or more times. The chain joins TRBV12-3 or TRBV12-4 to TRBJ1-1, with 8 positions matching TRBD1. The ends lost 6 bases at V and 2 bases at J; junction bases unmatched: 5. The CDR3 is 14 residues long. The CDR3 DNA is TGTGCCAGCAGGGGACAGGACCTTAACACTGAAGCTTTCTTT. It encodes CASRGQDLNTEAFF.

This clonotype was detected a few times. CDR3 DNA: TGTGCCAGCAGCTTAGAAACAGGTTTAGGTGAAAAACTGTTTTTT. Protein: CASSLETGLGEKLFF. The rearrangement joins TRBV7-2 to TRBJ1-4; maybe TRBD1 (5 bases). This CDR3 is built from 15 residues. CDR1 SGHTA and CDR2 FQGNSA come from the germline V gene. With 1 base removed from V and 7 bases from J, the gap between germline ends came to 13 bases.

This clonotype was recorded once. At one end the junction does not follow the germline gene, possibly because of a read error. The rearrangement joins TRBV18 to TRBJ2-4; D is possibly TRBD1 (6 bases). Per germline, CDR1 KGHSH and CDR2 LQKENI. The CDR3 is 17 residues long. CDR3: CAGSPLRTARAKNIQYF. CDR3 sequence (DNA): TGTGCCGGCTCACCCCTACGGACAGCGCGAGCCAAAAACATTCAGTACTTC.

This chain uses TRBV20-1 with TRBJ1-2; 10 bases are a match to TRBD1. Germline V gene lookup returns CDR1 DFQATT and CDR2 SNEGSKA (reference sequence). Trimming took 4 bases from V and 8 from J; bases not matched to a gene: 7. The CDR3 length is 13 residues. CDR3 bases: TGCAGTGCTAAGGGCGGGACAGGGGAAGGCTACACCTTC. Translation: CSAKGGTGEGYTF.

Ten or more counts support this clonotype. V usage is TRBV11-2 and J usage is TRBJ2-7; possibly TRBD1 for D (7 bases). The germline V gene encodes CDR1 SGHAT and CDR2 FQNNGV. This CDR3 comprises 14 residues. Trimming took off 5 bases at V and 2 bases at J, with 13 bases between the two ends. DNA of the CDR3: TGTGCCAGCAGCGCGGGACAGTCCCCCTACGAGCAGTACTTC. It codes for CASSAGQSPYEQYF.

This clonotype was counted many times. The chain is built from TRBV11-2 and TRBJ2-1; possible D gene TRBD2, 6 bases. Germline V gives CDR1 SGHAT, CDR2 FQNNGV. Trimming pared 5 bases from V and 4 bases from J, leaving 12 bases between. This CDR3 has 14 amino acids. CDR3 amino acids: CASSRGTEYNEQFF. The CDR3 nucleotides read TGTGCCAGCAGCCGCGGGACGGAGTACAATGAGCAGTTCTTC.

In this sample, this clonotype turned up a few times. The chain uses TRBV2 and TRBJ2-3; no firm D call. Germline V CDR1 and CDR2: SNHLY, FYNNEI. The V and J ends lost 7 bases and 0 bases respectively, with 8 bases between them. The CDR3 extends over 13 amino acids. In DNA, the CDR3 is TGTGCCAGCAAGTATCTCAGCACAGATACGCAGTATTTT. This gives the protein CASKYLSTDTQYF.

This clonotype came up many times. CDR3 nucleotide sequence: TGTGCCAGCAGTACACACCTAGGACAGGGTGCAGAGCAGTACTTC. Its protein is CASSTHLGQGAEQYF. This chain uses TRBV28 with TRBJ2-7; TRBD1 matches at 8 bases. Germline values: CDR1 MDHEN, CDR2 SYDVKM. With 5 bases clipped from V and 7 bases from J, the junction kept 13 bases outside the gene matches. The CDR3 is 15 residues long.

This clonotype has ten or more counts. This sequence joins TRBV18 and TRBJ1-1; TRBD1 aligns across 8 bases. Losses at the gene ends were 5 bases for V and 1 base for J; bases not matched to a gene: 9. Germline CDR1 KGHSH, CDR2 LQKENI. The CDR3 totals 16 residues. Written as DNA, the CDR3 is TGTGCCAGCTCAGGGGAACAGGGGGTTTGGAACACTGAAGCTTTCTTT. Its protein is CASSGEQGVWNTEAFF. Full variable domain (outside the CDR3, taken from reference TRBV18 and TRBJ1-1): NAGVMQNPRHLVRRRGQEARLRCSPMKGHSHVYWYRQLPEEGLKFMVYLQKENIIDESGMPKERFSAEFPKEGPSILRIQQVVRGDSAAYFCASSGEQGVWNTEAFFGQGTRLTVV.

This clonotype showed up many times. The CDR3 nucleotides are TGTGCCAGCAGTGTAGGTGGTGGGGAGCTGTTTTTT. Translated: CASSVGGGELFF. V and J are TRBV2 and TRBJ2-2; unclear D gene. The V end was cut by 4 bases, the J end by 8 bases, with 8 bases between. This CDR3 is 12 amino acids long. Germline V gene sequence: CDR1 SNHLY, CDR2 FYNNEI.

In its sample, this clonotype was seen once. This may stem from a read error, because a much larger clone lies one nucleotide away. The chain links TRBV7-9 to TRBJ2-7; 7 bases line up with TRBD1. The germline CDR1 and CDR2 sequences are SEHNR and FQNEAQ (reference sequence). The CDR3 has 13 residues. The CDR3 nucleotides are TGTGCCAGCAGCCCTAGACAGGGCTACGGGCAGTACTTC. Its translation is CASSPRQGYGQYF.

The chain is built from TRBV7-9 and TRBJ1-6, with D maybe TRBD1 (5 bases). Germline CDR1 SEHNR, CDR2 FQNEAQ (reference sequence). V lost 1 base to trimming and J lost 8 bases, with 12 bases between them. CDR3 length: 15 amino acids. This chain's CDR3 is CASSLEQGEYSPLHF. The CDR3 DNA follows: TGTGCCAGCAGCTTAGAGCAGGGAGAATATTCACCCCTCCACTTT.

At least ten counts were recorded for this clonotype. This chain uses TRBV13 with TRBJ2-1; 12 bases align to TRBD2. CDR1 is PRHDT and CDR2 is FYEKMQ in the germline V gene (reference sequence). Trimming took 5 bases from V and 0 from J; bases not matched to a gene: 5. CDR3 size: 17 residues. The CDR3 region is CASSPGTSGPSYNEQFF. The DNA of the CDR3 is TGTGCCAGCAGCCCCGGGACTAGCGGGCCCTCCTACAATGAGCAGTTCTTC.

V is TRBV28 and J is TRBJ2-3; D is unresolved. The CDR3 consists of 13 residues. In germline, CDR1 is MDHEN, CDR2 SYDVKM. Trimming took 4 bases from V and 0 from J, leaving 5 bases between them. The CDR3 DNA follows: TGTGCCAGCAGTTGGCCAAGCACAGATACGCAGTATTTT. Translating gives CASSWPSTDTQYF.

This clonotype was seen at least ten times. V is TRBV20-1 and J is TRBJ1-1, with 9 bases fitting TRBD1. V was pared by 1 base and J by 1 base, with 7 bases of the junction left unmatched. This CDR3 comprises 16 residues. CDR1 DFQATT and CDR2 SNEGSKA come from the germline V gene (reference sequence). For the CDR3, the DNA is TGCAGTGCTAGAGGGACGACAGGGGGGGAGAACACTGAAGCTTTCTTT. Residues: CSARGTTGGENTEAFF.